Listed below are T cell receptor beta chains from one sample, sequenced in a study of cytomegalovirus exposure and HLA in healthy donors. Libraries were prepared by immunoSEQ multiplex PCR; TCRdb keeps only in-frame clonotypes and omits some of them. This table has about 98,000 clones, 70% appearing once. Sample: PBMCs. The receptors originated from a man aged 50 to 60 in good health and CMV-seronegative. Each CDR3 is given without its conserved first and last residue.

TRBJ2-5,TRBV19,ASSMDSFRETQY
TRBJ2-2,TRBV28,ASSLGGVPGELF
TRBJ2-5,TRBV7-7,ASSRDRGGETQY
TRBJ2-3,TRBV7-8,ASSFGLAGLTDTQY
TRBJ1-1,TRBV9,ASSVMDRGQSEAF
TRBJ2-7,TRBV7-8,ASSLTVTVYEQY
TRBJ2-5,TRBV28,ASSIAAAGDSETQY
TRBJ2-5,TRBV7-3,ASSLSGGKETQY
TRBJ2-2,TRBV18,ASSPSSSGSASGELF
TRBJ2-3,TRBV28,ASKAGASTDTQY
TRBJ1-2,TRBV7-2,ASSLDQGGYT
TRBJ1-1,TRBV5-1,ASSVGQAGTEAF
TRBJ2-4,TRBV19,ASSINAGNIQY
TRBJ2-5,TRBV15,ATSRSLAGAQETQY
TRBJ2-5,TRBV9,ASSPRGGQETQY
TRBJ2-3,TRBV18,ASSPPGQGAVIHTQY
TRBJ2-7,TRBV21-1,ASRLRGQGRSYEQY
TRBJ2-7,TRBV20-1,SVFSYEQY
TRBJ2-7,TRBV7-2,ASSYRGMSSYEQY
TRBJ1-3,TRBV11-2,ASSPTNGNTIY
TRBJ1-2,TRBV27,ASRSLGGTRLNYGYT
TRBJ2-5,TRBV19,ASGSSGGARGQTQY
TRBJ1-2,TRBV19,ASSPGQVYGYT
TRBJ2-7,TRBV4-3,ASSQLTGTDSYEQY
TRBJ1-4,TRBV5-1,ASSLGGFRGNEKLF
TRBJ2-3,TRBV10-1,ASSVGGGPDTQY
TRBJ2-1,TRBV5-1,ASSLARGGNEQF
TRBJ2-3,TRBV27,ASSFQPGLTDTQY
TRBJ2-7,TRBV18,ASSPPGGRYNSEQY
TRBJ2-1,TRBV7-2,ASSLLGRVFI
TRBJ2-5,TRBV7-9,ASTIRSRTGEKETQY
TRBJ2-3,TRBV9,ASSASPGGRGTDTQY
TRBJ2-5,TRBV7-8,ASSRYPRGMYQETQY
TRBJ2-7,TRBV7-9,ASSLSRVAEQY
TRBJ2-7,TRBV10-3,AIREGQAKGNEQY
TRBJ2-3,TRBV6-6,ASGRAADTQY
TRBJ2-1,TRBV27,ASSTRILGLAGNNEQF
TRBJ1-2,TRBV7-9,ASSSDRGYGYGYT
TRBJ1-5,TRBV16,ASSHGQASNQPQH